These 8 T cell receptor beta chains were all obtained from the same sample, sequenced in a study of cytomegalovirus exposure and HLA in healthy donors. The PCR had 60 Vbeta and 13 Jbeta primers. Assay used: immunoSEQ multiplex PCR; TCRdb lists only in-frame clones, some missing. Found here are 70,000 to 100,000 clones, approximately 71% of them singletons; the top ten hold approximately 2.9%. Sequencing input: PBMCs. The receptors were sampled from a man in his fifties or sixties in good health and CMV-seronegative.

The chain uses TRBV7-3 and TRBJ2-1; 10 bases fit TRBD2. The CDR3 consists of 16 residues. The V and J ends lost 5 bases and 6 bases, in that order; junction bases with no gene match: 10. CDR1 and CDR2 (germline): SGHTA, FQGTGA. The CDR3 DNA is TGTGCCAGCAGCGCCCTAGCGGGAGCAAACCGCAATGAGCAGTTCTTC. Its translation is CASSALAGANRNEQFF.

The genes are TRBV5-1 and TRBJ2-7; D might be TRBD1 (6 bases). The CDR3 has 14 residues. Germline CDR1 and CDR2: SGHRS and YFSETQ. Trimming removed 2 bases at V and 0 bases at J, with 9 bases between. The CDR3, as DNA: TGCGCCAGCAGCTTCTCAGGGGTCTCCTACGAGCAGTACTTC. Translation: CASSFSGVSYEQYF.

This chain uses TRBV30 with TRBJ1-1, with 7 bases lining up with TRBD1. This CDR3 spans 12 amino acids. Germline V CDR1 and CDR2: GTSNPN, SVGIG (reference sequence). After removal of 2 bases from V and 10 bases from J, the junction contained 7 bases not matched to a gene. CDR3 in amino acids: CAWSTTGERAFF. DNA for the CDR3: TGTGCCTGGAGTACCACAGGGGAGCGAGCTTTCTTT.

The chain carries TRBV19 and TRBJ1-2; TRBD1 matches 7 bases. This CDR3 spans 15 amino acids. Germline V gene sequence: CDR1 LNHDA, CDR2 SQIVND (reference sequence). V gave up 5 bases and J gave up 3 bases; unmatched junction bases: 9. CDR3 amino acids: CASSPSDRTYYGYTF. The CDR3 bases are TGTGCCAGTAGTCCGTCGGACAGGACTTACTATGGCTACACCTTC. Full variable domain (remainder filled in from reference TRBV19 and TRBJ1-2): DGGITQSPKYLFRKEGQNVTLSCEQNLNHDAMYWYRQDPGQGLRLIYYSQIVNDFQKGDIAEGYSVSREKKESFPLTVTSAQKNPTAFYLCASSPSDRTYYGYTFGSGTRLTVV.

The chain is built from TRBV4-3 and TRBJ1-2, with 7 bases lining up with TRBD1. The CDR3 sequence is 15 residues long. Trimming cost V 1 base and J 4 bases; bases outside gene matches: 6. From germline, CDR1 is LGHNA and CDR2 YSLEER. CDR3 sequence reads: CASSQVAGGSYGYTF. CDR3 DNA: TGCGCCAGCAGCCAAGTCGCAGGGGGAAGCTATGGCTACACCTTC.

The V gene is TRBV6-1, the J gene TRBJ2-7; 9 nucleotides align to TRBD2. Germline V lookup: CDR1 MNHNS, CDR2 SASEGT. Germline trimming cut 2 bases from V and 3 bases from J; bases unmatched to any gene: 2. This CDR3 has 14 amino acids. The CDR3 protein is CASSELAGLYEQYV. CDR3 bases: TGTGCCAGCAGTGAACTAGCGGGACTCTACGAGCAGTACGTC.

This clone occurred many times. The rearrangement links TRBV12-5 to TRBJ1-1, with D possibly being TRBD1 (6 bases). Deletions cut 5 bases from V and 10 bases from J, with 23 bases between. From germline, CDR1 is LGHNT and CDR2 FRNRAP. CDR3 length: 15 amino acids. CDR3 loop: CASGPGQWGPAVAFF. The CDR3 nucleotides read TGTGCTAGTGGTCCCGGACAGTGGGGGCCAGCGGTAGCTTTCTTT.

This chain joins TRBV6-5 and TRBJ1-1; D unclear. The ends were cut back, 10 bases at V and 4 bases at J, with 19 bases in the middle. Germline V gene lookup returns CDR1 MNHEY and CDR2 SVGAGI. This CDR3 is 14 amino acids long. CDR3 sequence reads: CATTRAGPGTEAFF. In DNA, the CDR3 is TGTGCCACAACGCGAGCAGGCCCCGGCACTGAAGCTTTCTTT.